The 27 T cell receptor beta chains below come from one sample, sequenced in a study of CD8 T cells in ankylosing spondylitis. From the 5' RACE reads, TCRdb called clonotypes with MiXCR, one entry per CDR3 protein. The profile shows roughly 60,000 distinct CDR3 sequences, under 7.5% of them singletons. Sequenced: synovial fluid, either unsorted or a sorted T cell fraction (not recorded which). The source is a male donor with ankylosing spondylitis.

This clonotype was found many times. The rearrangement joins TRBV7-2 to TRBJ2-7, with 10 bases identical to TRBD1. CDR3 size: 15 residues. CDR1 is SGHTA and CDR2 is FQGNSA in the germline V gene. With 4 bases clipped from V and 12 bases from J, the junction kept 15 bases outside the gene matches. CDR3 region: CASSSRQGANSLLYF. For the CDR3, the DNA is TGTGCCAGCAGCTCCAGACAGGGGGCGAACAGTCTTCTGTACTTC.

In its sample, this clonotype was seen many times. V and J are TRBV29-1 and TRBJ1-5; no reliable D call. The CDR3 extends over 13 amino acids. Germline V lookup: CDR1 SQVTM, CDR2 ANQGSEA. The V end was cut by 4 bases, the J end by 5 bases, with 12 bases between. The CDR3 coding sequence is TGCAGCGTTGTAGCCGACACATATCAGCCCCAGCATTTT. Its protein is CSVVADTYQPQHF. The entire variable domain, with the rest obtained from reference TRBV29-1 and TRBJ1-5, is as follows: SAVISQKPSRDICQRGTSLTIQCQVDSQVTMMFWYRQQPGQSLTLIATANQGSEATYESGFVIDKFPISRPNLTFSTLTVSNMSPEDSSIYLCSVVADTYQPQHFGDGTRLSIL.

This clonotype was observed at least ten times. J is TRBJ2-7 and V is TRBV28; the D gene is possibly TRBD1 (6 bases). This CDR3 region has 16 residues. V lost 6 bases to trimming and J lost 0 bases, with 18 bases between them. Germline lookup yields CDR1 MDHEN and CDR2 SYDVKM. The CDR3: CASSQMTGFYSYEQYF. Here the CDR3 DNA reads TGTGCCAGCAGCCAAATGACAGGTTTCTACTCCTACGAGCAGTACTTC.

This clonotype was detected a few times. This rearrangement joins TRBV5-5 to TRBJ1-4; no clear D gene. CDR3 size: 14 residues. The germline V and J ends were trimmed by 3 bases and 5 bases, with 11 bases remaining between them. Germline assignment: CDR1 SGHKS and CDR2 YYEKEE (reference sequence). The CDR3, as DNA: TGTGCCAGCAGCTGGGGTACACCGAATGAAAAACTGTTTTTT. It codes for CASSWGTPNEKLFF.

This clonotype was seen at least ten times. The gene calls are TRBV12-5 and TRBJ1-1; D is ambiguous. CDR3 length: 13 amino acids. The V and J ends lost 4 bases and 4 bases respectively, with 10 bases between them. Germline V gives CDR1 LGHNT, CDR2 FRNRAP. The CDR3 loop is CASGSEVGTEAFF. The CDR3 DNA follows: TGTGCTAGTGGTTCCGAGGTCGGCACTGAAGCTTTCTTT.

In this sample, this clonotype turned up many times. The rearrangement joins TRBV20-1 to TRBJ1-4, with a tentative D call TRBD1 (6 bases). Germline V CDR1 and CDR2: DFQATT, SNEGSKA (reference sequence). The V gene lost 6 bases and the J gene lost 0 bases, with 11 bases spanning the gap. This CDR3 contains 14 residues. The CDR3 loop reads CSAIRTATNEKLFF. CDR3 DNA: TGCAGTGCGATCCGGACAGCAACTAATGAAAAACTGTTTTTT.

The genes are TRBV7-3 and TRBJ2-5; D unclear. Trimming shortened V by 1 base and J by 0 bases, and 3 bases separated the two germline ends. The CDR3 is made up of 13 amino acids. Germline assignment: CDR1 SGHTA and CDR2 FQGTGA. The CDR3 sequence is CASSLRYQETQYF. The CDR3 DNA reads TGTGCCAGCAGCTTAAGGTACCAAGAGACCCAGTACTTC.

The chain carries TRBV6-2 or TRBV6-3 and TRBJ1-2; D not certain. V dropped 6 bases and J dropped 3 bases, with 8 bases sitting between them. CDR3 length: 12 residues. In germline, CDR1 is MNHEY, CDR2 SVGEGT. CDR3 amino acids: CASRRRDYGYTF. CDR3 sequence (DNA): TGTGCCAGCAGAAGACGGGACTATGGCTACACCTTC.

This clonotype was recorded at least ten times. The gene calls are TRBV7-2 and TRBJ1-1, with 10 bases lining up with TRBD1. The length of the CDR3 is 13 residues. The germline gives CDR1 SGHTA, CDR2 FQGNSA. The junction had 3 bases not matched to a gene; V was cut back by 4 bases and J by 7 bases. The CDR3 bases are TGTGCCAGCAGCTGGGGACAGGGGATTGAAGCTTTCTTT. Residues: CASSWGQGIEAFF.

This clonotype has a count of ten or more. This sequence joins TRBV4-1 and TRBJ2-7, with D tentatively TRBD2 (5 bases). The CDR3 loop spans 14 amino acids. In germline, CDR1 is MGHRA, CDR2 YSYEKL. The ends were cut back, 4 bases at V and 4 bases at J, with 14 bases in the middle. The CDR3 protein is CASSPTGVGYEQYF. The CDR3 nucleotides are TGCGCCAGCAGCCCTACCGGGGTCGGATACGAGCAGTACTTC.

In its sample, this clonotype is medium-sized. The V and J genes are TRBV27 and TRBJ1-4; TRBD1 aligns across 7 bases. J was trimmed by 0 bases and V by 2 bases; bases with no gene match: 0. The CDR3 sequence is 15 residues long. Germline values: CDR1 MNHEY, CDR2 SMNVEV (reference sequence). The CDR3 DNA follows: TGTGCCAGCAGTTTACAGGGGGCAACTAATGAAAAACTGTTTTTT. Its translation: CASSLQGATNEKLFF. Full variable domain (remainder filled in from reference TRBV27 and TRBJ1-4): EAQVTQNPRYLITVTGKKLTVTCSQNMNHEYMSWYRQDPGLGLRQIYYSMNVEVTDKGDVPEGYKVSRKEKRNFPLILESPSPNQTSLYFCASSLQGATNEKLFFGSGTQLSVL.

This clonotype was counted only a few times. The V and J genes are TRBV5-1 and TRBJ2-1; tentative D call: TRBD2 (6 bases). CDR1 is SGHRS and CDR2 is YFSETQ in the germline V gene. The V end lost 0 bases, the J end lost 1 base, and 11 bases lay between the germline ends. The CDR3 is made up of 16 amino acids. The CDR3 DNA is TGCGCCAGCAGCTTGGGTAGCGGCCTTTCCTACAATGAGCAGTTCTTC. This encodes CASSLGSGLSYNEQFF.

The chain recombines TRBV28 with TRBJ1-2; no clear D gene. V was cut by 3 bases and J by 6 bases, with 2 bases left in between. Germline-derived CDR1 and CDR2 are MDHEN and SYDVKM. This CDR3 is 10 amino acids long. CDR3 nucleotide sequence: TGTGCCAGCAGTTTTAATGGCTACACCTTC. Its translation: CASSFNGYTF.

Ten or more counts support this clonotype. The CDR3 coding sequence is TGCAGCGCAGGGACCGCCTCAGATACGCAGTATTTT. Protein sequence: CSAGTASDTQYF. The V call is TRBV29-1, the J call TRBJ2-3; D possibly uses TRBD1 or TRBD2 (5 bases each). Germline V gene sequence: CDR1 SQVTM, CDR2 ANQGSEA. The CDR3 is 12 residues long. Trimming removed 7 bases from V and 4 bases from J, with 12 bases in between.

This clonotype was detected a few times. The chain has TRBV19 and TRBJ2-7; a weak D match, TRBD2 (6 bases). This CDR3 has 15 residues. V shed 5 bases and J shed 3 bases, with 17 bases lying between them. CDR1 LNHDA and CDR2 SQIVND come from the germline V gene (reference sequence). CDR3 DNA: TGTGCCAGTAGTGGTTCACTAGCAGCCAGCTACGAGCAGTACTTC. Residues: CASSGSLAASYEQYF.

This clonotype was detected ten times or more. V usage is TRBV4-2 and J usage is TRBJ2-7; D remains unclear. Germline assignment: CDR1 LGHNA and CDR2 YNFKEQ. The CDR3 covers 14 residues. Between the trimmed V and J ends, which lost 2 bases and 2 bases, there was a span of 10 bases. As DNA, the CDR3 is TGTGCCAGCAGCCAAAGTCACCAAACCTACGAGCAGTACTTC. Residues: CASSQSHQTYEQYF.

This clonotype occurred many times. This CDR3 reads CSARDYRSPDTQYF. The CDR3 region has the DNA TGCAGTGCTAGAGATTACCGGAGCCCAGATACGCAGTATTTT. The chain joins TRBV20-1 to TRBJ2-3; no clear D. The CDR3 consists of 14 residues. Trimming left V 0 bases short and J 4 bases short, with 11 bases between. Germline V gene data show CDR1 as DFQATT and CDR2 as SNEGSKA (reference sequence).

This clonotype was detected ten times or more. The CDR3 DNA follows: TGTGCCAGCAGTCTAAGCGGAGCTAGATTGAACTGGTACAATGAGCAGTTCTTC. Translation: CASSLSGARLNWYNEQFF. This rearrangement joins TRBV27 to TRBJ2-1, with TRBD2 as a possible D gene (5 bases). The CDR3 sequence is 18 residues long. The germline V gene has CDR1 MNHEY and CDR2 SMNVEV (reference sequence). V shed 5 bases and J shed 4 bases, with 24 bases lying between them.

This clonotype was observed at least ten times. The chain has TRBV28 and TRBJ2-7, with 12 bases matching TRBD2. V trimming: 3 bases; J trimming: 7 bases; junction bases outside the gene matches: 10. The CDR3 is 16 amino acids. Per germline, CDR1 MDHEN and CDR2 SYDVKM. CDR3 coding DNA: TGTGCCAGCAGTTTCCTAGCGGGAGGGCCATTTGGGGAGCAGTACTTC. Amino acids: CASSFLAGGPFGEQYF.

A few counts support this clonotype. This chain connects TRBV15 to TRBJ2-7; TRBD1 agrees at 8 bases. The CDR3 has 15 residues. J lost 2 bases, V lost 5 bases, and 8 bases had no gene match. The germline gives CDR1 LNHNV, CDR2 YYDKDF (reference sequence). CDR3 amino acids: CATSRGQGIAYEQYF. The CDR3 region has the DNA TGTGCCACCAGCCGCGGACAGGGAATAGCCTACGAGCAGTACTTC.

Many counts were recorded for this clonotype. The CDR3 sequence is CASSPVPQGTEAFF. CDR3 coding DNA: TGTGCCAGCAGCCCCGTTCCCCAAGGTACTGAAGCTTTCTTT. The chain uses TRBV3-1 and TRBJ1-1; D remains unclear. V was cut by 4 bases and J by 5 bases, with 14 bases left in between. This CDR3 contains 14 residues. The V gene's germline CDR1 is LGHDT and CDR2 YNNKEL (reference sequence).

This clonotype was observed at least ten times. The J gene is TRBJ1-6, the V gene TRBV5-4; D is perhaps TRBD1 (6 bases). Germline V gene data show CDR1 as SGHNT and CDR2 as YYREEE (reference sequence). V was shortened by 0 bases and J by 9 bases, with 10 bases between the two germline ends. This CDR3 spans 14 amino acids. The CDR3 loop reads CASSLDRDGSPLHF. As DNA, the CDR3 is TGTGCCAGCAGCTTGGACAGGGACGGTTCACCCCTCCACTTT.

The sample holds a few counts of this clonotype. CDR3 loop: CATSQDSGNYGYTF. Written as DNA, the CDR3 is TGTGCCACCTCGCAAGACAGCGGGAACTATGGCTACACCTTC. The chain joins TRBV15 to TRBJ1-2; D is perhaps TRBD1 (5 bases). The CDR3 is 14 residues long. Germline CDR1 LNHNV, CDR2 YYDKDF (reference sequence). V was clipped by 8 bases and J by 2 bases, with 15 bases between them.

This clonotype was seen more than once but under ten times. The chain couples TRBV29-1 to TRBJ1-1; tentative D call: TRBD1 (5 bases). Trimming stripped 6 bases from V and 1 base from J, with 9 bases between. Germline CDR1 and CDR2: SQVTM and ANQGSEA. The CDR3 has 12 residues. The CDR3 nucleotides are TGCAGCGTGGTTGACAGGAACACTGAAGCTTTCTTT. Translating gives CSVVDRNTEAFF.

J is TRBJ1-3 and V is TRBV4-1; the D is unclear. V lost 4 bases, J lost 0 bases, and 10 bases lay in between. The CDR3 spans 15 residues. Germline values: CDR1 MGHRA, CDR2 YSYEKL. The CDR3: CASSLDGSSGNTIYF. CDR3 coding DNA: TGCGCCAGCAGCCTGGACGGTTCCTCTGGAAACACCATATATTTT.

The table lists this clonotype with many counts. The rearrangement uses TRBV12-3 or TRBV12-4 and TRBJ1-2; D not resolved. The CDR3 is made up of 15 amino acids. Trimming cost V 3 bases and J 1 base, with 12 bases left between them. The CDR3 loop reads CASSFSGSGNYGYTF. In DNA, the CDR3 is TGTGCCAGCAGTTTTTCGGGCTCTGGTAACTATGGCTACACCTTC.

This clonotype turned up a few times. The J gene is TRBJ1-1, the V gene TRBV2; D remains unclear. The V end lost 6 bases, the J end lost 4 bases, and 12 bases lay between the germline ends. There are 13 residues in the CDR3. Germline CDR1 and CDR2: SNHLY and FYNNEI. CDR3: CASSPTGGTEAFF. Here the CDR3 DNA reads TGTGCCAGCAGCCCCACGGGTGGCACTGAAGCTTTCTTT.